This T cell receptor beta chain came from a study of blood T cell repertoires in COVID-19. Study information: Acute-phase and convalescent COVID-19 samples originated in the United States, Italy and Spain.

As processed by the authors: Reference gene primer amplification gave estimated nucleated cell counts. Only in-frame clones appear in the TCRdb table, and some are missing; sequencing was by immunoSEQ multiplex PCR. V, J and clone size are those of that table, while D and trimming were read from the DNA. The sample contains about 280,000 clones, approximately 83% of which appear only once. The ends lost 5 bases at V and 11 bases at J; junction bases unmatched: 8. This CDR3 is built from 13 residues. The specimen was peripheral blood. The source of this sequence is a woman aged 70-85 years with acute or convalescent COVID-19. The rearrangement uses TRBV12-3 or TRBV12-4 and TRBJ1-1; 10 positions match TRBD1. As DNA, the CDR3 is TGTGCCAGCAGTCAGACAGGGGGCGGACAGGCTTTCTTT. Translation gives CASSQTGGGQAFF.